This entry concerns a single TCR beta chain. The junction departs from the called germline gene at one end, perhaps through a read error. This specimen belongs to a study of blood T cell repertoires in COVID-19. The method was immunoSEQ multiplex PCR; TCRdb's version includes in-frame clones alone and lacks a portion of them. The profile shows 200,000 to 300,000 clones, roughly 90% of them singletons. The CDR3 contains 12 residues. Germline V gene data show CDR1 as MNHNS and CDR2 as SASEGT. Participants were aged roughly 18 to 89 years from around 24 US areas. The receptor comes from a woman in her 30s with acute COVID-19. The chain has TRBV6-1 and TRBJ1-2; TRBD1 is a possible D gene (6 bases). Source material: PBMCs or T cells enriched from blood (not recorded which). CDR3 in DNA: TGTGCCAGCAGTGAATATGGGGGCACTTCTCCTTTC. Its translation is CASSEYGGTSPF.